The rows below give T cell receptor beta chains drawn from one sample of a study of T cell repertoires in cytomegalovirus infection. TCRdb called the reads again in MiXCR, with one record for every CDR3 protein. The table includes 550,000 to 850,000 distinct CDR3 sequences, roughly 30% detected once. No antigen is known for these receptors. The sequences come from cultured PBMCs, collected from culture after CMV antigen stimulation. The receptors stem from a human donor in good health (CMV status not recorded). Some clones in this sample may be carry-over from other donors' samples. Each CDR3 is given with its conserved first and last residue. The D gene is left open where the match is weak. A row's size may be missing; if present it is once, few, many or a size class.

>TRBV5-4|-|-|TRBJ2-1
TGTGCCAGCAGCTTGGGTTCCGGGCCCCCTAACAATGAGCAGTTCTTC
CASSLGSGPPNNEQFF
>TRBV7-8|many|TRBD2|TRBJ2-1
TGTGCCAGCAGAGCGGGGAGGGCAAACAATGAGCAGTTCTTC
CASRAGRANNEQFF
>TRBV20-1|few|-|TRBJ2-1
TGCAGTGCTAGTAGGGGACCGCTAGGGAATGAGCAGTTCTTC
CSASRGPLGNEQFF
>TRBV7-2|many|-|TRBJ1-3
TGTGCCAGCAGCGTCGCAGGGGGAAACACCATATATTTT
CASSVAGGNTIYF
>TRBV12-3/TRBV12-4|few|-|TRBJ2-2
TGTGCCAGCAGTGCAGGGTCTGCCGGGGAGCTGTTTTTT
CASSAGSAGELFF
>TRBV28|-|-|TRBJ1-6
TGTGCCAGCAGTCCTTACAGGGATTCGTCACTCCACTTT
CASSPYRDSSLHF
>TRBV28|few|-|TRBJ2-6
TGTGCCAGCAGTTCCCTCAACTACCGAGGAGGGTCTGGGGCCAACGTCCTGACTTTC
CASSSLNYRGGSGANVLTF
>TRBV7-4|few|TRBD2|TRBJ2-2
TGTGCCAGCAGGAGGACTAGCGGGATTACCGGGGAGCTGTTTTTT
CASRRTSGITGELFF
>TRBV29-1|-|-|TRBJ2-3
TGCAGCGTGACCCCCCCAGATACGCAGTATTTT
CSVTPPDTQYF
>TRBV4-3|once|-|TRBJ2-1
TGCGCCAGCAGCCAAGATCGGAGCGCGACCTACAATGAGCAGTTCTTC
CASSQDRSATYNEQFF
>TRBV10-3|-|TRBD2|TRBJ2-4
TGTGCCATCAGCGCGGGGGATCTAGCCAAAAACATTCAGTACTTC
CAISAGDLAKNIQYF
>TRBV19|once|TRBD2|TRBJ2-3
TGTGCCAGTAGCACCGGGACTATCAACACAGATACGCAGTATTTT
CASSTGTINTDTQYF
>TRBV6-2/TRBV6-3|few|-|TRBJ2-5
TGTGCCAGCACACTCCTGGGGGGAGGAGAGACCCAGTACTTC
CASTLLGGGETQYF
>TRBV7-2|many|TRBD1|TRBJ1-1
TGTGCCAGCAGCCCCCGTTGGCAGGGGGGTGCCTTTTACACTGAAGCTTTCTTT
CASSPRWQGGAFYTEAFF
>TRBV18|-|-|TRBJ1-2
TGTGCCAGCTCACCACGAAAGGACTATGGCTACACCTTC
CASSPRKDYGYTF